This TCR beta chain derives from a study of blood T cells in healthy people across ages. Each of the donors had about 9.9 milliliters of peripheral blood drawn into EDTA-treated Vacutainer tubes. The authors isolated at least 6 million PBMCs per sample. The authors ran a second PCR of 7 to 11 cycles using a sample-barcoded 5' primer and a J-beta primer mix. Every cDNA was tagged by a template-switch adaptor with 12 random nucleotides. TCRdb re-called the 5' RACE reads with MiXCR, one entry per CDR3 protein. The repertoire includes approximately 830,000 distinct CDR3 sequences, roughly 60% of them detected once, and 28% sits in the top ten. This clonotype occurred once. V lost 3 bases and J 8 bases, leaving 16 bases between the germline ends. This CDR3 is 14 amino acids long. Germline loops: CDR1 LGHDT, CDR2 YNNKEL (reference sequence).

The receptor comes from a man aged 25-40 years in good health. V is TRBV3-1 and J is TRBJ1-2, with D tentatively TRBD1 (6 bases). The sample was blood. The CDR3 loop is CASSQQGSGRGYTF. DNA of the CDR3: TGTGCCAGCAGCCAGCAGGGGAGTGGAAGGGGCTACACCTTC. The variable domain in full, with the rest retrieved from reference TRBV3-1 and TRBJ1-2, is DTAVSQTPKYLVTQMGNDKSIKCEQNLGHDTMYWYKQDSKKFLKIMFSYNNKELIINETVPNRFSPKSPDKAHLNLHINSLELGDSAVYFCASSQQGSGRGYTFGSGTRLTVV.